One and the same sample provided the 30 T cell receptor beta chains below, sequenced in a study of blood T cells in healthy people across ages. For the second PCR, which ran for about 6 to 12 cycles, a sample-barcoded 5' primer and a J-beta primer mix were used. One entry per CDR3 protein, called by TCRdb with MiXCR from the 5' RACE reads. The data contain around 800,000 distinct CDR3 sequences, around half of them seen just once; the ten biggest clones take up about two fifths. The sequencing input was blood. The receptors here all came from a man aged 80 or over in good health.

The J gene is TRBJ1-6, the V gene TRBV7-9; no reliable D call. CDR3 length: 14 amino acids. V lost 3 bases and J lost 6, with 9 bases in between. The germline V gene encodes CDR1 SEHNR and CDR2 FQNEAQ (reference sequence). CDR3 sequence: CASSFGSLNSPLHF. DNA for the CDR3: TGTGCCAGCAGCTTTGGTTCCCTTAATTCACCCCTCCACTTT.

V is TRBV2 and J is TRBJ1-1; TRBD1 matches at 10 bases. V lost 6 bases and J lost 6; bases outside the gene matches: 7. The V gene's germline CDR1 is SNHLY and CDR2 FYNNEI. This CDR3 comprises 14 residues. DNA for the CDR3: TGTGCCAGCAGGGGGACAGGGGCCGGGCCTGAAGCTTTCTTT. Its translation is CASRGTGAGPEAFF.

The J gene is TRBJ2-1, the V gene TRBV20-1; 13 bases are shared with TRBD2. The CDR3 runs 18 residues. Germline loops: CDR1 DFQATT, CDR2 SNEGSKA (reference sequence). The V and J ends lost 6 bases and 2 bases, in that order; junction bases with no gene match: 13. The CDR3 nucleotides are TGCAGTGCCGAGGCTACTAGCGGGAGGGTTGGGCCCTACAATGAGCAGTTCTTC. Translated, it gives CSAEATSGRVGPYNEQFF.

This chain links TRBV24-1 with TRBJ2-5, with 7 bases lining up with TRBD1. V was clipped by 4 bases and J by 2 bases; unmatched bases: 3. This CDR3 contains 14 residues. Per germline, CDR1 KGHDR and CDR2 SFDVKD. The CDR3 DNA reads TGTGCCACCAGTGAAACAGGGGCACAAGAGACCCAGTACTTC. It encodes CATSETGAQETQYF.

The rearrangement uses TRBV2 and TRBJ1-2, with 11 bases matching TRBD1. After removal of 8 bases from V and 2 bases from J, the junction contained 4 bases not matched to a gene. In germline, CDR1 is SNHLY, CDR2 FYNNEI. The CDR3 covers 14 residues. The CDR3 loop reads CASGRDRGNYGYTF. CDR3 in DNA: TGTGCCAGCGGCCGGGACAGGGGGAACTATGGCTACACCTTC. Combining the CDR3 with reference TRBV2 and TRBJ1-2 gives the whole variable domain EPEVTQTPSHQVTQMGQEVILRCVPISNHLYFYWYRQILGQKVEFLVSFYNNEISEKSEIFDDQFSVERPDGSNFTLKIRSTKLEDSAMYFCASGRDRGNYGYTFGSGTRLTVV.

This clonotype was picked up one time. The chain links TRBV28 to TRBJ2-5; TRBD1 might be the D (6 bases). The germline V gene encodes CDR1 MDHEN and CDR2 SYDVKM. The CDR3 contains 14 residues. The V end was cut by 5 bases, the J end by 5 bases, with 15 bases between. Here the CDR3 DNA reads TGTGCCAGCAGTCGGTCAGGGGTAGGGGAGACCCAGTACTTC. Translated, it gives CASSRSGVGETQYF.

The chain carries TRBV12-3 or TRBV12-4 and TRBJ2-5; 11 bases agree with TRBD2. V lost 5 bases and J lost 4; bases outside the gene matches: 0. CDR3 length: 13 residues. CDR3 DNA: TGTGCCAGCAGTGGGACTAGCGGAGAGACCCAGTACTTC. It translates to CASSGTSGETQYF.

CDR3 in DNA: TGCAGTGCCCCCCTGGTCGCTAGCGGGGACAATGAGCAGTTCTTC. It specifies CSAPLVASGDNEQFF. The chain links TRBV20-1 to TRBJ2-1; 9 bases are shared with TRBD2. Per the germline V gene, CDR1 is DFQATT and CDR2 is SNEGSKA (reference sequence). The V gene end was trimmed by 6 bases and the J gene end by 5 bases; junction bases not matched to a gene: 11. CDR3 size: 15 residues.

The V call is TRBV5-1, the J call TRBJ1-1; no clear D gene. V was clipped by 4 bases and J by 1 base, with 8 bases between them. Germline V gives CDR1 SGHRS, CDR2 YFSETQ. The CDR3 sequence is 13 residues long. In nucleotides, the CDR3 is TGCGCCAGCAGCGCCCAAGAGAACACTGAAGCTTTCTTT. Encoded protein: CASSAQENTEAFF.

The chain combines TRBV29-1 with TRBJ2-5; the match to TRBD2 covers 12 bases. The V gene's germline CDR1 is SQVTM and CDR2 ANQGSEA. There are 16 residues in the CDR3. The V gene end was trimmed by 1 base and the J gene end by 5 bases; junction bases not matched to a gene: 8. CDR3 nucleotides: TGCAGCGTTGAAGCCCCTAGCGGGGGGGCCAGTGAGACCCAGTACTTC. This codes for CSVEAPSGGASETQYF.

This clonotype was counted a few times. V and J are TRBV20-1 and TRBJ2-1, with 9 positions matching TRBD2. The germline V gene has CDR1 DFQATT and CDR2 SNEGSKA (reference sequence). The CDR3 spans 16 residues. Trimming cost V 1 base and J 6 bases; bases outside gene matches: 10. CDR3 nucleotides: TGCAGTGCTAGAGGGGGGACTAGCCTACTCGCCAATGAGCAGTTCTTC. Translating gives CSARGGTSLLANEQFF.

The gene calls are TRBV6-1 and TRBJ2-7; D gene uncertain. The V gene's germline CDR1 is MNHNS and CDR2 SASEGT. The CDR3 runs to 14 residues. The V end was cut by 7 bases, the J end by 7 bases, with 20 bases between. The chain's CDR3 is CASKLAGSYNEQYF. In nucleotides, the CDR3 is TGTGCCAGCAAGCTGGCAGGCTCCTACAATGAGCAGTACTTC.

This clonotype came up once. The chain links TRBV9 to TRBJ2-3, with 15 nucleotides matching TRBD2. With 2 bases clipped from V and 5 bases from J, the junction kept 6 bases outside the gene matches. This CDR3 spans 17 amino acids. CDR1 and CDR2 from the germline V gene are SGDLS and YYNGEE. The DNA for the CDR3 is TGTGCCAGCAGCGTGAGGACTAGCGGGAGGGCAGGAGATACGCAGTATTTT. Amino acid sequence: CASSVRTSGRAGDTQYF.

The chain links TRBV10-3 to TRBJ2-5; D possibly corresponds to TRBD1 (6 bases). V shed 2 bases and J shed 4 bases, with 8 bases lying between them. Per the germline V gene, CDR1 is ENHRY and CDR2 is SYGVKD. CDR3 length equals 13 residues. In nucleotides, the CDR3 is TGTGCCATCAGTGAGGGGGGCAGAGAGACCCAGTACTTC. Its translation: CAISEGGRETQYF.

The V call is TRBV27, the J call TRBJ1-1; unclear D gene. V was shortened by 6 bases and J by 3 bases, with 11 bases between the two germline ends. Germline V gives CDR1 MNHEY, CDR2 SMNVEV (reference sequence). The CDR3 consists of 13 residues. DNA for the CDR3: TGTGCCAGCAGAAGCGGCCCGGACACTGAAGCTTTCTTT. Amino acid sequence: CASRSGPDTEAFF.

Concerning this clonotype itself: The germline gene is not matched at one end of the junction; a read error may be the cause. The chain combines TRBV9 with TRBJ2-3; TRBD1 matches 8 bases. CDR1 SGDLS and CDR2 YYNGEE come from the germline V gene. The CDR3 spans 17 residues. The CDR3 DNA sequence: TGTGCCAGCAGCGTAGCCCCGACGGGCAGGGGGCCAGATACGCGGTATTTT. This codes for CASSVAPTGRGPDTRYF.

This clonotype was seen only a few times. J is TRBJ2-4 and V is TRBV2; 14 nucleotides line up with TRBD2. The V and J ends lost 7 bases and 7 bases, in that order; junction bases with no gene match: 6. Germline V gene lookup returns CDR1 SNHLY and CDR2 FYNNEI. There are 15 residues in the CDR3. The CDR3 loop reads CASTPGLAGDNIQYF. CDR3 nucleotide sequence: TGTGCCAGCACCCCGGGACTAGCGGGAGACAACATTCAGTACTTC.

This clonotype has ten or more counts. The chain employs TRBV29-1 and TRBJ2-7; D is possibly TRBD1 (5 bases). The ends were cut back, 4 bases at V and 3 bases at J, with 10 bases in the middle. Germline CDR1 is SQVTM and CDR2 is ANQGSEA. The CDR3 runs 12 residues. In DNA form, the CDR3 reads TGCAGCGTTGCGCCCGACAGCTACGAGCAGTACTTC. It specifies CSVAPDSYEQYF.

This chain connects TRBV28 to TRBJ2-7, with TRBD2 matching 7 bases. CDR1 and CDR2 from the germline V gene are MDHEN and SYDVKM. CDR3 length equals 15 residues. Trimming took 9 bases from V and 7 from J; bases not matched to a gene: 18. The CDR3 spells CASKVGGRIDNEQYF. The CDR3 coding sequence is TGTGCCAGTAAGGTGGGGGGGAGGATCGACAATGAGCAGTACTTC.

The rearrangement joins TRBV10-3 to TRBJ2-4; 14 bases are a match to TRBD2. The DNA end is more similar to TRBJ2-7, so the J call may be wrong. From germline, CDR1 is ENHRY and CDR2 SYGVKD. The CDR3 totals 15 residues. The CDR3, as DNA: TGTGCCATCAGTGAGTTTGGGACTAGCGGGAGCGAGCAGTACTTC. Protein sequence: CAISEFGTSGSEQYF.

The chain carries TRBV7-2 and TRBJ2-1; the D gene could be TRBD1 or TRBD2 (6 bases each). CDR3 size: 15 residues. V was clipped by 5 bases and J by 8 bases, with 19 bases between them. Germline V gene lookup returns CDR1 SGHTA and CDR2 FQGNSA. CDR3 in amino acids: CASSPRPRGPDEQFF. The CDR3 DNA reads TGTGCCAGCAGCCCTCGACCCCGGGGGCCCGATGAGCAGTTCTTC. The full variable domain, completed using reference TRBV7-2 and TRBJ2-1, is GAGVSQSPSNKVTEKGKDVELRCDPISGHTALYWYRQSLGQGLEFLIYFQGNSAPDKSGLPSDRFSAERTGGSVSTLTIQRTQQEDSAVYLCASSPRPRGPDEQFFGPGTRLTVL.

This clonotype was seen repeatedly, ten times or more. The V and J genes are TRBV29-1 and TRBJ2-5, with 9 bases that match TRBD1. The DNA end lines up better with TRBJ2-7; the J call may be wrong. This CDR3 is 13 amino acids long. CDR1 SQVTM and CDR2 ANQGSEA come from the germline V gene. CDR3 loop: CSVDGTGWGEQYF. As DNA, the CDR3 is TGCAGCGTTGATGGGACAGGGTGGGGCGAGCAGTACTTC.

The chain is built from TRBV18 and TRBJ2-3, with D perhaps assigned TRBD1 or TRBD2 (5 bases each). Germline-derived CDR1 and CDR2 are KGHSH and LQKENI. The CDR3 runs to 13 residues. V lost 2 bases and J lost 8, with 11 bases in between. The CDR3 DNA follows: TGTGCCAGCTCACCAGGGGGTGGTGGTACGCAGTATTTT. It codes for CASSPGGGGTQYF.

V and J are TRBV6-5 and TRBJ1-3; D might be TRBD1 (6 bases). In germline, CDR1 is MNHEY, CDR2 SVGAGI. V lost 5 bases and J lost 2, with 7 bases in between. This CDR3 has 13 residues. CDR3 sequence: CASSRQAGNTIYF. The CDR3 region has the DNA TGTGCCAGCAGTCGACAGGCTGGAAACACCATATATTTT.

This clonotype was observed a handful of times. The rearrangement links TRBV20-1 to TRBJ2-5, with D perhaps TRBD2 (5 bases). The length of the CDR3 is 16 residues. The V end was cut by 2 bases, the J end by 5 bases, with 21 bases between. The germline gives CDR1 DFQATT, CDR2 SNEGSKA (reference sequence). The CDR3: CSARPSGGPALETQYF. The CDR3 DNA sequence: TGCAGTGCTAGACCCAGCGGTGGGCCGGCACTGGAGACCCAGTACTTC.

The chain has TRBV18 and TRBJ1-2, with unresolved D. This CDR3 is built from 13 residues. Trimming took 3 bases from V and 11 from J, leaving 16 bases between them. Germline V gene sequence: CDR1 KGHSH, CDR2 LQKENI. The CDR3 coding sequence is TGTGCCAGCTCACCCTTAGACGACGTAGGTTACACCTTC. Protein: CASSPLDDVGYTF.

This clonotype was seen only a few times. The V and J genes are TRBV7-9 and TRBJ1-2; a weak D match, TRBD1 (6 bases). Germline CDR1 SEHNR, CDR2 FQNEAQ (reference sequence). V was trimmed by 4 bases and J by 6 bases, leaving 18 bases between them. The CDR3 sequence is 15 residues long. The CDR3 loop reads CASSYGGRVMNGYTF. CDR3 DNA: TGTGCCAGCAGCTATGGGGGCAGGGTCATGAATGGCTACACCTTC.

The chain couples TRBV7-6 to TRBJ2-1; no clear D. Trimming cost V 1 base and J 0 bases, with 10 bases left between them. Germline V gene lookup returns CDR1 SGHVS and CDR2 FNYEAQ. This CDR3 has 16 residues. CDR3 in DNA: TGTGCCAGCAGCTTAGTAGGTGCCCTCTCCTACAATGAGCAGTTCTTC. This codes for CASSLVGALSYNEQFF.

This clonotype was seen just once. V is TRBV18 and J is TRBJ2-5; D not certain. The CDR3 runs 13 residues. V was pared by 2 bases and J by 5 bases, with 9 bases between. Germline V gene sequence: CDR1 KGHSH, CDR2 LQKENI. CDR3 sequence (DNA): TGTGCCAGCTCACCAACCCTTGCGGAGACCCAGTACTTC. It encodes CASSPTLAETQYF.

J is TRBJ2-1 and V is TRBV20-1; 11 bases line up with TRBD1. Germline CDR1 reads DFQATT; CDR2 reads SNEGSKA (reference sequence). The V and J ends lost 3 bases and 6 bases, in that order; junction bases with no gene match: 10. This CDR3 contains 16 residues. The CDR3 sequence: CSASHGGTGGPNEQFF. CDR3 nucleotides: TGCAGTGCTAGCCACGGGGGGACAGGGGGGCCCAATGAGCAGTTCTTC.